This T cell receptor (beta chain) appears in the sequencing data of a study of a mutant IDH1 vaccine in newly diagnosed glioma. Study background: Following radiotherapy alone, or alongside temozolomide cycles, vaccination was started after an interval of 4-6 weeks. It was radiotherapy, temozolomide, or both that patients received previously, with most receiving both.

Study-wide results and limits: Alterations occurring in top peripheral T cell clonotypes seemed unrelated to pseudoprogression.

TCRdb's table, derived via immunoSEQ multiplex PCR, lists solely in-frame clones and lacks some. The sample records some 130,000 clones, over 75% being singletons. Remarks on this clone: Antigen unknown.

This CDR3 has 12 amino acids. Germline values: CDR1 ENHRY, CDR2 SYGVKD. V was trimmed by 3 bases and J by 8 bases, leaving 10 bases between them. Time point given: week 11, during vaccination. Each dose of the vaccine consisted of 300 ug of mutant IDH1 20-mer peptide, with topical imiquimod. V gene TRBV10-3 combines with J gene TRBJ1-2; the D gene is possibly TRBD1 (5 bases). This TCR came from a man aged 35 to 55 with glioma. Sequences were derived from PBMCs, sampled from a glioma patient whose treatment included an IDH1 peptide vaccine. CDR3 region: CAISEGAGGYTF. The CDR3 bases are TGTGCCATCAGTGAAGGGGCAGGCGGCTACACCTTC.